The next 26 T cell receptor beta chains were all read from a single sample in a study of cytomegalovirus exposure and HLA in healthy donors. Primers for the PCR totalled 60 Vbeta and 13 Jbeta. The protocol was immunoSEQ multiplex PCR, while the TCRdb copy is restricted to in-frame clones and leaves out a portion. The table gives some 44,000 clones; the top ten clones make up about 1.8% of it. The material sequenced was PBMCs. The receptors stem from a woman aged 30 to 39 in good health and CMV-seronegative.

V is TRBV6-5 and J is TRBJ2-5; tentatively, D is TRBD1 (6 bases). V lost 0 bases and J lost 4, with 9 bases in between. Germline V lookup: CDR1 MNHEY, CDR2 SVGAGI. This CDR3 region has 14 residues. CDR3 loop: CASSYSGTPETQYF. The CDR3 bases are TGTGCCAGCAGTTACTCAGGGACACCAGAGACCCAGTACTTC.

V and J are TRBV7-3 and TRBJ2-1; D is ambiguous. Germline CDR1 is SGHTA and CDR2 is FQGTGA. This CDR3 spans 14 amino acids. V lost 2 bases and J lost 10, with 15 bases in between. The CDR3 coding sequence is TGTGCCAGCAGCTTAGAGGCCGCCGCCTGGGAGCAGTTCTTC. It specifies CASSLEAAAWEQFF.

The chain recombines TRBV18 with TRBJ1-2; no clear D gene. CDR1 is KGHSH and CDR2 is LQKENI in the germline V gene. Trimming removed 3 bases from V and 4 bases from J, with 12 bases in between. This CDR3 contains 14 residues. The CDR3 sequence is CASSPPLGGYGYTF. CDR3 in DNA: TGTGCCAGCTCACCTCCTCTGGGAGGCTATGGCTACACCTTC.

The chain links TRBV5-1 to TRBJ2-1; TRBD1 matches at 9 bases. After removal of 4 bases from V and 4 bases from J, the junction contained 6 bases not matched to a gene. The CDR3 contains 15 residues. Germline V gives CDR1 SGHRS, CDR2 YFSETQ. This CDR3 reads CASSPQGAGYNEQFF. The CDR3 region has the DNA TGCGCCAGCAGCCCACAGGGGGCCGGATACAATGAGCAGTTCTTC. Full variable domain (rest looked up from reference TRBV5-1 and TRBJ2-1): KAGVTQTPRYLIKTRGQQVTLSCSPISGHRSVSWYQQTPGQGLQFLFEYFSETQRNKGNFPGRFSGRQFSNSRSEMNVSTLELGDSALYLCASSPQGAGYNEQFFGPGTRLTVL.

The chain combines TRBV4-2 with TRBJ2-1, with 9 positions matching TRBD1. Trimming cost V 4 bases and J 6 bases; bases outside gene matches: 13. The germline gives CDR1 LGHNA, CDR2 YNFKEQ. The CDR3 runs to 17 residues. The CDR3 loop is CASSPEEAGQGSNEQFF. CDR3 DNA: TGTGCCAGCAGCCCAGAAGAAGCGGGACAGGGATCCAATGAGCAGTTCTTC.

The rearrangement links TRBV5-6 to TRBJ1-2, with D perhaps matching TRBD1 (6 bases). The germline gives CDR1 SGHDT, CDR2 YYEEEE. The CDR3 has 14 amino acids. The germline V and J ends were trimmed by 0 bases and 4 bases, with 10 bases remaining between them. In nucleotides, the CDR3 is TGTGCCAGCAGCTTGGCAGGGGTGGGCTATGGCTACACCTTC. Amino acids: CASSLAGVGYGYTF.

The chain employs TRBV5-1 and TRBJ2-7, with TRBD1 matching over 7 bases. In germline, CDR1 is SGHRS, CDR2 YFSETQ. The CDR3 spans 16 residues. V shed 1 base, J shed 4 bases, and the junction held 11 bases outside the gene matches. The CDR3: CASSLNTQGSGYEQYF. The CDR3 DNA sequence: TGCGCCAGCAGCTTGAACACACAGGGGTCGGGGTACGAGCAGTACTTC.

V gene TRBV4-1 combines with J gene TRBJ2-7; 9 bases match TRBD2. Germline V gene lookup returns CDR1 MGHRA and CDR2 YSYEKL. The CDR3 consists of 15 residues. With 5 bases clipped from V and 3 bases from J, the junction kept 8 bases outside the gene matches. CDR3 loop: CASSVISGSNYEQYF. The CDR3 nucleotides read TGCGCCAGCAGCGTGATTAGCGGGAGCAACTACGAGCAGTACTTC.

The chain has TRBV29-1 and TRBJ2-6, with no clear D. This CDR3 has 13 amino acids. Germline lookup yields CDR1 SQVTM and CDR2 ANQGSEA. V was pared by 6 bases and J by 2 bases, with 8 bases between. CDR3 sequence: CSVRLPGANVLTF. CDR3 sequence (DNA): TGCAGCGTGAGATTGCCTGGGGCCAACGTCCTGACTTTC.

The chain has TRBV18 and TRBJ2-2; 9 bases align to TRBD2. This CDR3 contains 16 residues. After removal of 3 bases from V and 5 bases from J, the junction contained 7 bases not matched to a gene. CDR1 and CDR2 from the germline V gene are KGHSH and LQKENI. CDR3 coding DNA: TGTGCCAGCTCACCCCCCTCGCTAGCGGGGACCGGGGAGCTGTTTTTT. It yields the protein CASSPPSLAGTGELFF. Using reference TRBV18 and TRBJ2-2 for the parts outside the CDR3, the full variable domain is NAGVMQNPRHLVRRRGQEARLRCSPMKGHSHVYWYRQLPEEGLKFMVYLQKENIIDESGMPKERFSAEFPKEGPSILRIQQVVRGDSAAYFCASSPPSLAGTGELFFGEGSRLTVL.

The genes are TRBV19 and TRBJ2-7, with D possibly being TRBD1 (6 bases). The CDR3 is 15 amino acids. V lost 1 base and J 4 bases, leaving 14 bases between the germline ends. CDR1 and CDR2 from the germline V gene are LNHDA and SQIVND (reference sequence). This chain's CDR3 is CASSIAWDTRYEQYF. The CDR3, as DNA: TGTGCCAGTAGTATAGCCTGGGACACACGTTACGAGCAGTACTTC.

This chain connects TRBV9 to TRBJ2-7, with 11 nucleotides matching TRBD2. In germline, CDR1 is SGDLS, CDR2 YYNGEE. V lost 2 bases to trimming and J lost 4 bases; unmatched junction nucleotides: 5. The CDR3 loop spans 15 amino acids. DNA of the CDR3: TGTGCCAGCAGCGTTACTAGCGGGAGTGGGTACGAGCAGTACTTC. Translated, it gives CASSVTSGSGYEQYF.

The rearrangement uses TRBV30 and TRBJ2-7; 7 positions match TRBD1. The CDR3 is 14 residues long. Germline CDR1 reads GTSNPN; CDR2 reads SVGIG (reference sequence). J gave up 0 bases and V 3 bases, and 5 bases lay outside the gene matches. CDR3 DNA: TGTGCCTGGAGAGGGGGACAGAACTCCTACGAGCAGTACTTC. Its protein is CAWRGGQNSYEQYF.

The chain is built from TRBV7-8 and TRBJ1-1; D remains unclear. V dropped 1 base and J dropped 7 bases, with 10 bases sitting between them. CDR3 length: 13 amino acids. CDR1 is SGHVS and CDR2 is FQNEAQ in the germline V gene. The CDR3 is CASSLGVSGEAFF. CDR3 DNA: TGTGCCAGCAGCTTAGGGGTGTCAGGTGAAGCTTTCTTT.

The chain is built from TRBV19 and TRBJ2-7, with TRBD1 matching over 9 bases. The junction had 3 bases not matched to a gene; V was cut back by 4 bases and J by 2 bases. The length of the CDR3 is 14 residues. CDR1 is LNHDA and CDR2 is SQIVND in the germline V gene (reference sequence). In nucleotides, the CDR3 is TGTGCCAGTAGTAACCGGGACAGGGCCTACGAGCAGTACTTC. Protein: CASSNRDRAYEQYF.

The chain uses TRBV4-1 and TRBJ1-4, with D unclear. V dropped 4 bases and J dropped 5 bases, with 14 bases sitting between them. CDR1 is MGHRA and CDR2 is YSYEKL in the germline V gene. The CDR3 contains 15 residues. The CDR3 DNA sequence: TGCGCCAGCAGCCCGACACAGTTAAGAAATGAAAAACTGTTTTTT. Its translation: CASSPTQLRNEKLFF.

The chain joins TRBV4-2 to TRBJ2-1; TRBD1 is a possible D gene (5 bases). Germline CDR1 reads LGHNA; CDR2 reads YNFKEQ. V was shortened by 0 bases and J by 0 bases, with 9 bases between the two germline ends. The CDR3 totals 16 residues. DNA for the CDR3: TGTGCCAGCAGCCAAGAAGCAGGGCTCTCCTACAATGAGCAGTTCTTC. It translates to CASSQEAGLSYNEQFF.

V usage is TRBV6-1 and J usage is TRBJ1-2; D is ambiguous. Trimming cost V 1 base and J 6 bases, with 9 bases left between them. Germline values: CDR1 MNHNS, CDR2 SASEGT. The CDR3 runs 13 residues. The CDR3 DNA reads TGTGCCAGCAGTGAAGGCGACGGGGATGGCTACACCTTC. Its translation is CASSEGDGDGYTF.

J is TRBJ2-7 and V is TRBV5-6, with D tentatively TRBD2 (5 bases). Trimming left V 2 bases short and J 9 bases short, with 9 bases between. Germline lookup yields CDR1 SGHDT and CDR2 YYEEEE. The CDR3 totals 11 residues. The CDR3 coding sequence is TGTGCCAGCAGCTTTGGACTGGTGCAGTACTTC. Translated: CASSFGLVQYF.

The chain has TRBV15 and TRBJ1-2, with 8 bases lining up with TRBD1. Germline V gene data show CDR1 as LNHNV and CDR2 as YYDKDF (reference sequence). The CDR3 is 16 residues long. Trimming at V came to 3 bases and at J to 8 bases, leaving 14 bases not matched to a gene. The CDR3 is CATSRDREAPVDGYTF. The CDR3 nucleotides are TGTGCCACCAGCAGGGACAGGGAGGCGCCGGTGGACGGCTACACCTTC.

The V gene is TRBV18, the J gene TRBJ1-2; the D gene is possibly TRBD1 (5 bases). The CDR3 runs 17 residues. V lost 2 bases, J lost 6 bases, and 22 bases lay in between. From germline, CDR1 is KGHSH and CDR2 LQKENI. This CDR3 reads CASSPVSPGLMGDGYTF. The CDR3 DNA follows: TGTGCCAGCTCACCAGTTTCCCCGGGACTGATGGGAGATGGCTACACCTTC.

The rearrangement links TRBV6-5 to TRBJ1-4; 8 bases map to TRBD1. CDR1 and CDR2 (germline): MNHEY, SVGAGI. The CDR3 covers 15 residues. J gave up 2 bases and V 4 bases, and 3 bases lay outside the gene matches. The CDR3 DNA sequence: TGTGCCAGCAGTTCCAGGGGGCTTACTAATGAAAAACTGTTTTTT. It specifies CASSSRGLTNEKLFF.

For this clone: One end of the junction does not line up with germline, which may come from a read error. The chain links TRBV30 to TRBJ1-1, with a possible D match to TRBD1 (5 bases). Per germline, CDR1 GTSNPN and CDR2 SVGIG (reference sequence). The CDR3 has 15 residues. Written as DNA, the CDR3 is TGTGCCGGGAGTCCCCTTGACAGAATCAACACTGAAGCTTTCTTT. This translates into CAGSPLDRINTEAFF. The full variable domain, in which reference TRBV30 and TRBJ1-1 provide the parts outside the CDR3, is SQTIHQWPATLVQPVGSPLSLECTVEGTSNPNLYWYRQAAGRGLQLLFYSVGIGQISSEVPQNLSASRPQDRQFILSSKKLLLSDSGFYLCAGSPLDRINTEAFFGQGTRLTVV.

J is TRBJ2-5 and V is TRBV5-6; 8 bases map to TRBD2. The CDR3 extends over 15 amino acids. Germline-derived CDR1 and CDR2 are SGHDT and YYEEEE. J was trimmed by 8 bases and V by 0 bases; bases with no gene match: 9. DNA for the CDR3: TGTGCCAGCAGCTTGGGCCCCGCTGCGGGGGGAACCCAGTACTTC. As protein: CASSLGPAAGGTQYF. Drawing the rest from reference TRBV5-6 and TRBJ2-5, the complete variable domain is DAGVTQSPTHLIKTRGQQVTLRCSPKSGHDTVSWYQQALGQGPQFIFQYYEEEERQRGNFPDRFSGHQFPNYSSELNVNALLLGDSALYLCASSLGPAAGGTQYFGPGTRLLVL.

The V gene is TRBV30, the J gene TRBJ2-7; TRBD2 agrees at 8 bases. The CDR3 length is 13 residues. J lost 0 bases, V lost 5 bases, and 3 bases had no gene match. CDR1 is GTSNPN and CDR2 is SVGIG in the germline V gene (reference sequence). The CDR3 nucleotides read TGTGCCTGGGAGGCGGGGGGCTCCTACGAGCAGTACTTC. It codes for CAWEAGGSYEQYF.

The chain carries TRBV7-3 and TRBJ1-4, with TRBD1 matching 8 bases. The V gene end was trimmed by 5 bases and the J gene end by 15 bases; junction bases not matched to a gene: 5. Germline CDR1 SGHTA, CDR2 FQGTGA. The CDR3 is 11 residues long. This CDR3 reads CASSMDRVMFF. CDR3 bases: TGTGCCAGCAGCATGGACAGGGTCATGTTTTTT.